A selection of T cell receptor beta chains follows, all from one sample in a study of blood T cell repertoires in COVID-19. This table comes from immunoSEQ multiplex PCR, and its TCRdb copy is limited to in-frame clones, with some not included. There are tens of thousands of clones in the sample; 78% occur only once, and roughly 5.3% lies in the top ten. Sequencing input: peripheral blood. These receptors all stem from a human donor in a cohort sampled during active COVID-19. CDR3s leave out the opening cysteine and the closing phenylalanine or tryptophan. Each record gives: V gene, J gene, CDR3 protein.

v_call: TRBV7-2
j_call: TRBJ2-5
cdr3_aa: ASSSRWRREGETQY

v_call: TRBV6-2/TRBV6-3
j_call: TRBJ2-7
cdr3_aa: ASSYPGQPYEQY

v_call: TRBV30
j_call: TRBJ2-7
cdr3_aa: ALITGTGTYEQY

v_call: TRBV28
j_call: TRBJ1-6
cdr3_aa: ASSLSPTSPLH

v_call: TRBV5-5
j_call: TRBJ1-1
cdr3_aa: ASSPLTQVVNTEAF

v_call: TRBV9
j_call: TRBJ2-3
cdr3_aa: ASSASGGGLR

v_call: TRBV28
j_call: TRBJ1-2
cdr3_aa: ASSLSVQRHYGYT

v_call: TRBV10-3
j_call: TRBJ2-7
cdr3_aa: AISRTSGDEQY

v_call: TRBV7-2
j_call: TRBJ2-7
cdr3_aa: ASSLATTAYEQY

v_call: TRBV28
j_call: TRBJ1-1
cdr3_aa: ASRPWAQGPNTEAF

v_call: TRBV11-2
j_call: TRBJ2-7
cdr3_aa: ASSWGGGSSYEQY

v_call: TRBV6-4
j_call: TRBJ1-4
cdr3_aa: ASTTDRTNEKLF

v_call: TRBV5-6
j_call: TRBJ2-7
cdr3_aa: ASSLTGGQYEQY

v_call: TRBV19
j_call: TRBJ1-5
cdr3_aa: ASSMADKVNQPQH

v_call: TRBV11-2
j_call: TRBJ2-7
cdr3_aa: ASSTSGGALYEQY

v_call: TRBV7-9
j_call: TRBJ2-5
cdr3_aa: ASSPHRQGLETQY

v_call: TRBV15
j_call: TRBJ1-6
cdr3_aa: ATSRDLLTGGSPLH

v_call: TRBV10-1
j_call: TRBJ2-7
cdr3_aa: ASSEGTATYEQY

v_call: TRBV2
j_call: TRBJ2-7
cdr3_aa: ASSKGYEQY

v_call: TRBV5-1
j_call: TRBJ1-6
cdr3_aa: ASSFEGAYNSPLH

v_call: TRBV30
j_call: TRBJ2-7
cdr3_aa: AWLQGAGYEQY

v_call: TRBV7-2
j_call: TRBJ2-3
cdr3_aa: ASSPVWGAGVVDTQY

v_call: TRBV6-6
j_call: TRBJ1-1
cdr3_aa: ASSYQGARTEAF

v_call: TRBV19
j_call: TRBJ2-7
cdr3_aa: ASSIKRAPIIHYEQY

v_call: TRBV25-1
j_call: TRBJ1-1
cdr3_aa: ASSAPDRGILNTEAF

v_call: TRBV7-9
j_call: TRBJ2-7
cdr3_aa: ASSTLTSGGAYEQY

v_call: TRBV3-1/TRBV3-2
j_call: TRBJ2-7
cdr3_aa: ASSPTDSSYEQY

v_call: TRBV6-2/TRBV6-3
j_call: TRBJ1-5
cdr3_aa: ASSYRQGVNQPQH

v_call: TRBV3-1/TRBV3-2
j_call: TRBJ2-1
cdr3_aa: ASSPRLAGNNEQF

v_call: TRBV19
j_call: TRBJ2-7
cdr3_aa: ASSIRAGPYEQY

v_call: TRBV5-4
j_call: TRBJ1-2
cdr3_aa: ASSFLGGGNYGYT

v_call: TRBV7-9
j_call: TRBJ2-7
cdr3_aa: ASSPFPRGYEQY

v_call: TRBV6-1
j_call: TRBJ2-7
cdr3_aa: ASSEALFFPTVQY

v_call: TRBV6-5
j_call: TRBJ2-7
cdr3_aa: ASSSYGTGVTYEQY

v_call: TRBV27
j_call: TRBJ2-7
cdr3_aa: ASSLLSGLTYEQY

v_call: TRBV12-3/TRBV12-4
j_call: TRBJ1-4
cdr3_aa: ASSPRVEKLF

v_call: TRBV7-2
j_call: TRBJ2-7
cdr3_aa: ASRRTSGGSSSYEQY

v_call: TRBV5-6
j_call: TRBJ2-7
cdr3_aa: ASSREVGLYEQY

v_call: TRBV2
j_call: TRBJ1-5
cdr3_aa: ASSRSGGNQPQH

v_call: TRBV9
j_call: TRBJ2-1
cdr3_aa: ASSVGGLPAGGNEQF

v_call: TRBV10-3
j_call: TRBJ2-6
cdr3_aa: AISPGQGIAGANVLT

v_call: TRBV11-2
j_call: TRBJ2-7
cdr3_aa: ASSPRQVSYEQY

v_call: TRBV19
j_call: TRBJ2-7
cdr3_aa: ASSIGQGAYEQY

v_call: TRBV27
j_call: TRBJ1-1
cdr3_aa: ASKNREGNTEAF

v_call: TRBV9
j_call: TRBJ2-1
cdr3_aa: ASSILGGTGDYNEQF

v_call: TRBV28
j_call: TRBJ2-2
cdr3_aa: ASGPQANTGELF

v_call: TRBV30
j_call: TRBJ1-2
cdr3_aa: AWNSGQGAGGYT

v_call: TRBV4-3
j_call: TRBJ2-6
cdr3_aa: ASSQDSHSGANVLT